The sequence of this T cell receptor (beta chain) was determined in a study of cytomegalovirus exposure and HLA in healthy donors. Study as a whole: Genotyping showed around four fifths of over 350 donors falling in the Caucasian-associated ancestry cluster. Study-wide results and limits: The sole available immune exposure information was CMV serostatus. An ancestry cluster, one associated with Asian ancestry, reportedly showed fewer N-insertions than the approximately 670-donor mean in a later analysis. An analysis done earlier found most TCR beta V segments productive about 90% or about 30% of the time.

The CDR3 contains 15 residues. CDR1 is SGDLS and CDR2 is YYNGEE in the germline V gene. Trimming left V 0 bases short and J 4 bases short, with 11 bases between. Note on this clone: The antigen is unknown.

The PCR used 60 Vbeta and 13 Jbeta primers. The table came from immunoSEQ multiplex PCR; TCRdb's copy has only in-frame clones and leaves some out. The sample gives about 190,000 clones, roughly 81% of which show up once; 3% to 3.5% is in the top ten. This clonotype originated in a woman in her thirties in good health and CMV-seropositive. The sequencing input was PBMCs. The chain recombines TRBV9 with TRBJ1-5; D is possibly TRBD1 (6 bases). The CDR3 loop reads CASSVEAGVNQPQHF. As DNA, the CDR3 is TGTGCCAGCAGCGTAGAGGCAGGGGTGAATCAGCCCCAGCATTTT. Full variable domain (missing parts from reference TRBV9 and TRBJ1-5): DSGVTQTPKHLITATGQRVTLRCSPRSGDLSVYWYQQSLDQGLQFLIQYYNGEERAKGNILERFSAQQFPDLHSELNLSSLELGDSALYFCASSVEAGVNQPQHFGDGTRLSIL.